This entry concerns a single TCR beta chain. What it binds is not known. The time point denotes: baseline pretreatment blood. The treatment: 15 Gy SBRT to primary tumor, nephrectomy 4 weeks later. After SBRT, blood was collected at 2 and 4 weeks, plus baseline. This entry belongs to a study of radiation and T cells in renal cell carcinoma. Study-wide background: Nephrectomy followed 15 Gy stereotactic body radiation by 4 weeks. Regarding the study as a whole: In blood, top tumor clones expanded by 2 weeks, shrinking by 4.

The method was immunoSEQ multiplex PCR; TCRdb's version includes in-frame clones alone and lacks a portion of them. The table shows 130,000 or so clones, with 70% to 90% occurring only once. The CDR3 length is 13 residues. Germline trimming cut 6 bases from V and 2 bases from J; bases unmatched to any gene: 5. Germline V gene data show CDR1 as SQVTM and CDR2 as ANQGSEA. The origin of this receptor is a woman aged 45-59 years with renal cell carcinoma. The chain carries TRBV29-1 and TRBJ1-2; 8 bases line up with TRBD1. The material sequenced was blood, taken from a patient whose treatment included radiotherapy and nephrectomy. CDR3 bases: TGCAGCGTATGGACAGGGTTAAACTATGGCTACACCTTC. This sequence encodes CSVWTGLNYGYTF.